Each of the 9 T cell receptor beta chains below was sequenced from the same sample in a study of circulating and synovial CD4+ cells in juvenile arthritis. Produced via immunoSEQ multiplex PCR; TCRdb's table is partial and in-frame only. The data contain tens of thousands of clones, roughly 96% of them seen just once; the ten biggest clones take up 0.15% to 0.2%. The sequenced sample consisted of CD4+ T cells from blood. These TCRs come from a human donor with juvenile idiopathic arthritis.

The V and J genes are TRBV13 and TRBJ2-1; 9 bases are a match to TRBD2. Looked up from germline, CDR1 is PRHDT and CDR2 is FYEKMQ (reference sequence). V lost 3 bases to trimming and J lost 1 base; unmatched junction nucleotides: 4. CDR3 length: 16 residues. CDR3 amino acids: CASSLLAGRSYNEQFF. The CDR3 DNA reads TGTGCCAGCAGCTTGCTAGCGGGGAGGTCCTACAATGAGCAGTTCTTC.

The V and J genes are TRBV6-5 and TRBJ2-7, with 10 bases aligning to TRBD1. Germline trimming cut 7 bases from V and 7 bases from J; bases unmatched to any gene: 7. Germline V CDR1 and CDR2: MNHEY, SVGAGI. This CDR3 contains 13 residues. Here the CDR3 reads CASNRGTGDEQYF. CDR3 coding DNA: TGTGCCAGCAACCGCGGGACAGGGGATGAGCAGTACTTC.

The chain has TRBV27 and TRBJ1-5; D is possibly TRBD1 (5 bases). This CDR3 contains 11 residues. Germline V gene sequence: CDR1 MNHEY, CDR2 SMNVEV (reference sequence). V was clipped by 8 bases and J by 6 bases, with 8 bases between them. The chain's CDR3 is CASPGLQPQHF. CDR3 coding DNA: TGTGCCAGCCCAGGGCTTCAGCCCCAGCATTTT.

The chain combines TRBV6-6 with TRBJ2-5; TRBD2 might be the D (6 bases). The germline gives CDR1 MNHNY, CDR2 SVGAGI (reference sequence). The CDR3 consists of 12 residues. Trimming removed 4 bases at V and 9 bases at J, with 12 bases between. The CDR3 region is CASSSGGVSQYF. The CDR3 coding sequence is TGTGCCAGCAGTTCGGGCGGGGTGTCCCAGTACTTC.

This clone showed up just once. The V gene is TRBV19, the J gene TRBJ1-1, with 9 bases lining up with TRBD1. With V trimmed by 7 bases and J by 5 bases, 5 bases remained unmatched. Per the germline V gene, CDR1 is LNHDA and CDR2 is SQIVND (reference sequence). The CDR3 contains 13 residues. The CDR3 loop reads CASMQTGGTEAFF. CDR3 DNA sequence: TGTGCCAGTATGCAGACAGGGGGGACTGAAGCTTTCTTT. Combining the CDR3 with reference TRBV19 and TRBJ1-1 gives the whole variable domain DGGITQSPKYLFRKEGQNVTLSCEQNLNHDAMYWYRQDPGQGLRLIYYSQIVNDFQKGDIAEGYSVSREKKESFPLTVTSAQKNPTAFYLCASMQTGGTEAFFGQGTRLTVV.

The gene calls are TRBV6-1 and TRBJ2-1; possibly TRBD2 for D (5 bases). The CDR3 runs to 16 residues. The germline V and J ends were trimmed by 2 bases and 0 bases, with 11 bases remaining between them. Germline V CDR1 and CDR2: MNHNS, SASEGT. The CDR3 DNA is TGTGCCAGCAGTGAAATAGAGGGCCTCTCCTACAATGAGCAGTTCTTC. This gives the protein CASSEIEGLSYNEQFF.

The CDR3 DNA follows: TGTGCCAGCAGCAACTATATTCCAACGACTAGCGGGATTATGGGTACGCAGTATTTT. It translates to CASSNYIPTTSGIMGTQYF. The chain couples TRBV14 to TRBJ2-3, with 11 positions matching TRBD2. Germline-derived CDR1 and CDR2 are SGHDN and FVKESK. V gave up 5 bases and J gave up 8 bases; unmatched junction bases: 21. This CDR3 contains 19 residues.

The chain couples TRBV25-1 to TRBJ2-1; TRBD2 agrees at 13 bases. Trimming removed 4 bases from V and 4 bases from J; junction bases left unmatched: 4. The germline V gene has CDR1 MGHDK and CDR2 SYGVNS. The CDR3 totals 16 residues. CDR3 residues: CASSVGTSGTYNEQFF. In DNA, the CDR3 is TGTGCCAGCAGTGTCGGGACTAGCGGGACGTACAATGAGCAGTTCTTC.

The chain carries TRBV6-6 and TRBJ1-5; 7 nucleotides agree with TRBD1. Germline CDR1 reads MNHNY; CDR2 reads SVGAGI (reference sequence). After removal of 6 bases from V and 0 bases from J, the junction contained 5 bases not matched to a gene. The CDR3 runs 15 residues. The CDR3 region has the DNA TGTGCCAGCAGCCGGGACAGCAATAGCAATCAGCCCCAGCATTTT. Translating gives CASSRDSNSNQPQHF.